This T cell receptor beta chain was recovered during a study of T cell responses to AZD1222 COVID-19 vaccine. Libraries were prepared by immunoSEQ multiplex PCR; TCRdb keeps only in-frame clonotypes and omits some of them. Of under 150,000 clones in the sample, 90% are singletons; the top ten hold 3.4%. This receptor was identified in an adult in good health. The sequencing here drew on peripheral blood, taken on day 0 of AZD1222 vaccination.

DNA for the CDR3: TGTGCCAGCAGTGAAGCGCGCGGAGGGGTAGGTTCACCCCTCCACTTT. As protein: CASSEARGGVGSPLHF. The chain couples TRBV6-1 to TRBJ1-6, with a tentative D call TRBD1 (5 bases). The CDR3 is 16 residues long. In germline, CDR1 is MNHNS, CDR2 SASEGT. V was shortened by 0 bases and J by 9 bases, with 15 bases between the two germline ends.